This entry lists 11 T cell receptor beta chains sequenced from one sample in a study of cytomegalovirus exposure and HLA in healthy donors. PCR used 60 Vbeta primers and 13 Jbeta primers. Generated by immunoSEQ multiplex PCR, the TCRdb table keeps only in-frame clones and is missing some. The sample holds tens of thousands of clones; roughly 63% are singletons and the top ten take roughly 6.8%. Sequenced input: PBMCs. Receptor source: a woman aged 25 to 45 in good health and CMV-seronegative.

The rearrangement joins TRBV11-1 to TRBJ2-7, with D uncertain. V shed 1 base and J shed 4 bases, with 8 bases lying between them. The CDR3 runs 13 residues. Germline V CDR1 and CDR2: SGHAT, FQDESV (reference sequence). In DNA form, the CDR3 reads TGTGCCAGCAGCTTAGGAGAGAGTTACGAGCAGTACTTC. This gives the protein CASSLGESYEQYF.

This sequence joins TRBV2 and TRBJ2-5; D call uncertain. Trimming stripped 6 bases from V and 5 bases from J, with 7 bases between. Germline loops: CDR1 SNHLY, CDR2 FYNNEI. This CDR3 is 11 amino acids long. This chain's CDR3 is CASRSEETQYF. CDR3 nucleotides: TGTGCCAGCAGGAGCGAGGAGACCCAGTACTTC.

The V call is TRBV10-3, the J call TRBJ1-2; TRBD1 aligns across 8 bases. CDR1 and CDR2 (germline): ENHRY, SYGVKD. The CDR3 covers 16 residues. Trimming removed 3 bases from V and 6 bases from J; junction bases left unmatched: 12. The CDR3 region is CAISDSGAGGADGYTF. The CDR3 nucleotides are TGTGCCATCAGTGACAGTGGCGCAGGGGGCGCCGATGGCTACACCTTC.

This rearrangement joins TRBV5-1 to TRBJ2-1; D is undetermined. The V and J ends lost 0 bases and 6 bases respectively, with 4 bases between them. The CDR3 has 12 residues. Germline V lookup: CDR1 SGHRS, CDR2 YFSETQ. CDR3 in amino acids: CASSLASNEQFF. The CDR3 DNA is TGCGCCAGCAGCTTGGCTAGCAATGAGCAGTTCTTC.

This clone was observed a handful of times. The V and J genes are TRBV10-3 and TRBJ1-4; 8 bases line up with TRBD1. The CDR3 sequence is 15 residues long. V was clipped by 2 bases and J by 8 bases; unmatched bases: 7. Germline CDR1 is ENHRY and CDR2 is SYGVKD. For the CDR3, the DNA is TGTGCCATCAGTGAGCTCGGGACAGGAGGCGAAAAACTGTTTTTT. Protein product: CAISELGTGGEKLFF.

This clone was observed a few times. The CDR3 coding sequence is TGTGCCAGCCCTTACCCTAGTGAGCAGTTCTTC. It specifies CASPYPSEQFF. This rearrangement joins TRBV11-3 to TRBJ2-1; the D is unclear. The length of the CDR3 is 11 residues. In germline, CDR1 is SGHNT, CDR2 YENEEA. Trimming took off 8 bases at V and 9 bases at J, with 11 bases between the two ends.

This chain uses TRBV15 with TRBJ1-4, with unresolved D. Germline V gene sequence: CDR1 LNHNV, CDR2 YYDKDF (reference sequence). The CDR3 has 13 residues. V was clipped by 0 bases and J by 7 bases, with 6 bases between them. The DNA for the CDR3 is TGTGCCACCAGCAGAGATACGAGTGAAAAACTGTTTTTT. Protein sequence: CATSRDTSEKLFF.

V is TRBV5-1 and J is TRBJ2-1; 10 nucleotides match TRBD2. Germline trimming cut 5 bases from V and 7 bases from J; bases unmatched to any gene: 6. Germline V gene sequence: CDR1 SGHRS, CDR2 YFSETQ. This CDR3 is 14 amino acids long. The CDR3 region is CASRSPSGRNEQFF. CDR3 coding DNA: TGCGCCAGCAGAAGCCCTAGCGGGAGAAATGAGCAGTTCTTC.

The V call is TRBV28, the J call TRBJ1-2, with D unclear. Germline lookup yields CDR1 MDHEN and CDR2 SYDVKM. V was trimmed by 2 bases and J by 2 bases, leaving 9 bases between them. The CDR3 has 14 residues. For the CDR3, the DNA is TGTGCCAGCAGTTTACTAGACGGAAACTATGGCTACACCTTC. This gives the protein CASSLLDGNYGYTF.

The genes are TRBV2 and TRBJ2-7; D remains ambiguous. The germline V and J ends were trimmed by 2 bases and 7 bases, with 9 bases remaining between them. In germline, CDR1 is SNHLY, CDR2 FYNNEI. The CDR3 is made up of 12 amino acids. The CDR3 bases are TGTGCCAGCAGTGAATCCGTCGGGGAGCAGTACTTC. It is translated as CASSESVGEQYF.

The CDR3 here is CASSYTGIRTDTQYF. The CDR3 DNA reads as TGTGCCAGCAGCTACACCGGGATCCGCACAGATACGCAGTATTTT. The chain carries TRBV6-1 and TRBJ2-3; tentative D call: TRBD2 (5 bases). Germline-derived CDR1 and CDR2 are MNHNS and SASEGT. Trimming removed 6 bases from V and 1 base from J, with 14 bases in between. The length of the CDR3 is 15 residues.